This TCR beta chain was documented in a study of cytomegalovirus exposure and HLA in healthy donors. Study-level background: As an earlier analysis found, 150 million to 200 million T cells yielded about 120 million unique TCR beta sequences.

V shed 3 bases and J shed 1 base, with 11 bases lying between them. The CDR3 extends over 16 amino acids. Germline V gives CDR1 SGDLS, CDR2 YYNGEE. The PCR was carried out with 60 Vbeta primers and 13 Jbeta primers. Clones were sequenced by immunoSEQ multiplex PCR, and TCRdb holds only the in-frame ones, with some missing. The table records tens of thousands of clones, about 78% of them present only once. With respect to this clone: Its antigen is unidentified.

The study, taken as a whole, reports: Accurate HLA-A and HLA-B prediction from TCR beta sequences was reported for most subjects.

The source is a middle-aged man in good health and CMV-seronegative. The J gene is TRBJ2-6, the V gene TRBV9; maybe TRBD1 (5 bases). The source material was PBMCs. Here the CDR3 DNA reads TGTGCCAGCAGCGCCACTCAGGGTTCTGGGGCCAACGTCCTGACTTTC. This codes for CASSATQGSGANVLTF.